These T cell receptor beta chains were read from a single sample in a study of early stage breast cancer tumors. Method: immunoSEQ multiplex PCR; TCRdb's copy keeps in-frame clones and lacks some. The data hold 25,000 to 35,000 clones, with approximately 72% observed a single time. The specimen was blood. The receptors shown here come from a person between 50 and 60 years old with breast cancer. Both conserved end residues are part of each CDR3. The D gene is left open where the match is weak. Size is stated for part of the rows, as once, few or many counts, or as a class when the clone is expanded.

TRBD1,TRBJ2-7,TRBV27,-,CASSHGQGHEQYF,TGTGCCAGCAGCCACGGACAGGGCCACGAGCAGTACTTC
-,TRBJ1-2,TRBV10-3,-,CATLALANYGYTF,TGTGCCACCCTTGCGTTGGCTAACTATGGCTACACCTTC
-,TRBJ2-1,TRBV2,-,CASSMNSLHYNEQFF,TGTGCCAGCAGTATGAACAGTCTTCATTACAATGAGCAGTTCTTC
-,TRBJ1-3,TRBV10-3,-,CAISALEGTGNTIYF,TGTGCCATCAGTGCCCTGGAGGGGACAGGAAACACCATATATTTT
-,TRBJ2-1,TRBV18,-,CASSLRDNYNEQFF,TGTGCCAGCTCACTCCGGGACAACTACAATGAGCAGTTCTTC
-,TRBJ2-3,TRBV6-1,-,CASSEWARGGTDTQYF,TGTGCCAGCAGTGAATGGGCCAGGGGAGGCACAGATACGCAGTATTTT
TRBD2,TRBJ2-3,TRBV4-1,once,CASSQYRTSGTADTQYF,TGCGCCAGCAGCCAATATCGGACTAGCGGGACCGCAGATACGCAGTATTTT
TRBD1,TRBJ1-1,TRBV4-1,few,CASSLSGQGNTEAFF,TGCGCCAGCAGCCTCTCCGGACAGGGGAACACTGAAGCTTTCTTT
TRBD2,TRBJ2-1,TRBV7-2,-,CASSFVAGLAGNEQFF,TGTGCCAGCAGCTTCGTAGCGGGACTAGCGGGAAATGAGCAGTTCTTC
-,TRBJ1-4,TRBV5-1,-,CASSLVEGRRREKLFF,TGCGCCAGCAGCCTCGTTGAGGGGCGCCGGCGGGAAAAACTGTTTTTT
TRBD1,TRBJ2-5,TRBV10-3,once,CAISADRGNSQETQYF,TGTGCCATCAGTGCTGACAGGGGGAATTCTCAAGAGACCCAGTACTTC
-,TRBJ1-6,TRBV7-9,-,CASSRREGTSPLHF,TGTGCCAGCAGCCGTAGGGAAGGTACTTCACCCCTCCACTTT